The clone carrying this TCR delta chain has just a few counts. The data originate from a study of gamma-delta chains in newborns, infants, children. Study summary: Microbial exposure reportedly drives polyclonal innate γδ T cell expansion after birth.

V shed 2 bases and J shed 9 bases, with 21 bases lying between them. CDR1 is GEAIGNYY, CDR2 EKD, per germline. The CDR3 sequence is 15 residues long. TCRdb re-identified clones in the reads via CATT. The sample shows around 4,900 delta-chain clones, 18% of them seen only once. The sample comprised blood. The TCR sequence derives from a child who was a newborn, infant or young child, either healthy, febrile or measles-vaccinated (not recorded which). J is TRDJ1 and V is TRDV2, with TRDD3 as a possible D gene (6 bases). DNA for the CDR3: TGTGCCTGTGACAATCTGTGGGATAGTACTGATCAACTCATCTTT. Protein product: CACDNLWDSTDQLIF.